The rows below give T cell receptor beta chains drawn from one sample of a study of vaccination effects on CD4 cells after COVID-19. Here immunoSEQ multiplex PCR was the method, and the copy in TCRdb shows in-frame clones only, minus some. The data hold 70,000 or so clones, with approximately 80% observed a single time. Their antigens remain unidentified. The specimen comprised CD4+ T cells from PBMCs cultured without peptide, sampled before COVID-19 vaccination. These receptors were collected from a human donor who received a COVID-19 vaccine. Each CDR3 is given without its conserved first and last residue. Fields, in order: D gene, V gene, CDR3 protein. The D gene is left open where the match is weak.

d_call: TRBD2; v_call: TRBV28; cdr3_aa: ASSRTSQETQY
d_call: TRBD2; v_call: TRBV5-1; cdr3_aa: ASSFRGGTQETQY
d_call: TRBD1; v_call: TRBV4-3; cdr3_aa: ASSQGGDRANYGYT
d_call: TRBD1; v_call: TRBV29-1; cdr3_aa: SVEDLGQGAGETQY
d_call: NA; v_call: TRBV30; cdr3_aa: AWSVAYGYT
d_call: TRBD1; v_call: TRBV27; cdr3_aa: ASSWTGENEKLF
d_call: NA; v_call: TRBV10-1; cdr3_aa: ATLGGPNEKLF
d_call: NA; v_call: TRBV5-1; cdr3_aa: ASSLVGGASTDTQY
d_call: TRBD1; v_call: TRBV14; cdr3_aa: ASSQRAGTGRNEQF
d_call: NA; v_call: TRBV6-5; cdr3_aa: ASSPQLAKNIQY
d_call: NA; v_call: TRBV24-1; cdr3_aa: ATSDLGSKGETQY
d_call: TRBD2; v_call: TRBV28; cdr3_aa: ASSSQTSGGAYNEQF
d_call: TRBD1; v_call: TRBV19; cdr3_aa: ASSGTGGNYGYT
d_call: NA; v_call: TRBV19; cdr3_aa: ASSRTLAGHRDEQF
d_call: NA; v_call: TRBV30; cdr3_aa: AWRGLGWNEKLF
d_call: NA; v_call: TRBV2; cdr3_aa: ASSDSGLGTGELF
d_call: TRBD1; v_call: TRBV4-1; cdr3_aa: ASSQPLFTGVNTEAF
d_call: NA; v_call: TRBV5-6; cdr3_aa: ASTPRAKNIQY
d_call: TRBD2; v_call: TRBV10-2; cdr3_aa: ASSGLAGSPQY
d_call: NA; v_call: TRBV4-3; cdr3_aa: ASSQEHDQPQH
d_call: TRBD1; v_call: TRBV11-2; cdr3_aa: ASSLQGGFAKLF
d_call: NA; v_call: TRBV6-1; cdr3_aa: ASSEGYRDGYT
d_call: NA; v_call: TRBV28; cdr3_aa: ASRMTPPRSKGNQPQH
d_call: NA; v_call: TRBV29-1; cdr3_aa: SVEVGGGYNEQF
d_call: NA; v_call: TRBV7-9; cdr3_aa: ASSLEGVYQETQY
d_call: NA; v_call: TRBV6-2/TRBV6-3; cdr3_aa: ASSYAGANYGYT
d_call: NA; v_call: TRBV10-2; cdr3_aa: ASKVRGMNTEAF
d_call: NA; v_call: TRBV28; cdr3_aa: ASSSGATNEKLF
d_call: NA; v_call: TRBV27; cdr3_aa: ASSQQMGDTQY
d_call: NA; v_call: TRBV21-1; cdr3_aa: ASSNPEEVNTEAF
d_call: NA; v_call: TRBV18; cdr3_aa: ASSPGSRSGNTIY
d_call: TRBD1; v_call: TRBV24-1; cdr3_aa: ATSGSEAGGINEQF
d_call: NA; v_call: TRBV2; cdr3_aa: ASSAGYGGSTDTQY
d_call: NA; v_call: TRBV11-2; cdr3_aa: ASSLSGGSGVSPLH
d_call: NA; v_call: TRBV7-2; cdr3_aa: ASSLGHLIAKNIQY